This T cell receptor (beta chain) was recorded in a study of cytomegalovirus exposure and HLA in healthy donors. About the study: Of all 400 or so donors who were genotyped, 75% to 85% belonged to the Caucasian-associated ancestry cluster.

Study outcomes and limitations: Prior analysis indicated that the majority of TCR beta V segments exhibited productivity approximately 87% or approximately 30% of the time. In vitro, a few CMV-associated chains proved specific for CMV antigens.

The study ran its PCR with 60 Vbeta and 13 Jbeta primers. Sequenced by immunoSEQ multiplex PCR; TCRdb stores in-frame clones only, minus some. Counted here are 95,000 to 130,000 clones, roughly 83% occurring once; the ten biggest clones make up around 4.5%. Trimming took off 0 bases at V and 4 bases at J, with 9 bases between the two ends. Per germline, CDR1 SGHTA and CDR2 FQGNSA. The CDR3 runs 14 residues. For this clone: The target antigen is unknown.

The sample taken for sequencing was PBMCs. This receptor was obtained from a young man in good health and CMV-seropositive. The rearrangement joins TRBV7-2 to TRBJ1-1; D may be TRBD1 (5 bases). Written as DNA, the CDR3 is TGTGCCAGCAGCTTAGCGGGGCTGGGCACTGAAGCTTTCTTT. It codes for CASSLAGLGTEAFF.